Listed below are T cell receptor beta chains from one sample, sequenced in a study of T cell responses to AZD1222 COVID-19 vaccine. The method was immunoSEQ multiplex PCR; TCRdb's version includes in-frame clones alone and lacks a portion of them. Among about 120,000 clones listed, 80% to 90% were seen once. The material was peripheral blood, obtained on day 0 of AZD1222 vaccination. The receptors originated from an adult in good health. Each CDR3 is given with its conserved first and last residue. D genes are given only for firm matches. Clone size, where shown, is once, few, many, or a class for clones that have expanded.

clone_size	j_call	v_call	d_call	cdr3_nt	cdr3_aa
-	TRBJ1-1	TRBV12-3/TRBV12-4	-	TGTGCCAGCAGCTTACAGGGGAACACTGAAGCTTTCTTT	CASSLQGNTEAFF
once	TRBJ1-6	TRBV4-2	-	TGTGCCAGCAGCCAAGGCGACAGGAACCCCGGATGGATCCACTTT	CASSQGDRNPGWIHF
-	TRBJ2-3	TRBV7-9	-	TGTGCCAGCAGCTCGAGCGGGAGCACAGATACGCAGTATTTT	CASSSSGSTDTQYF
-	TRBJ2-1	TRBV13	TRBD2	TGTGCCAGCAGCTCGCGCGGGAGGGAGAATGAGCAGTTCTTC	CASSSRGRENEQFF
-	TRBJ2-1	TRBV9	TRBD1	TGTGCCAGCGCCGCGGGACAGGGGGCGCGGAATGAGCAGTTCTTC	CASAAGQGARNEQFF
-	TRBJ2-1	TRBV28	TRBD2	TGTGCCAGCAGTTTCAACCCGGGACTAGCGGTAAAGGGCAATGAGCAGTTCTTC	CASSFNPGLAVKGNEQFF
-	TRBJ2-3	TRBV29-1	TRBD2	TGCAGCGTTGTCCGAGCGGGAGTGGGGACGGATACGCAGTATTTT	CSVVRAGVGTDTQYF
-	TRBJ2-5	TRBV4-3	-	TGCGCCAGCAGCCTCGCCTTGGGGGGTAGCGGACTCCAAGAGACCCAGTACTTC	CASSLALGGSGLQETQYF
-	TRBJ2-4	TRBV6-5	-	TGTGCCAGCAGTTATACCCCCCCCGGGGGAAACATTCAGTACTTC	CASSYTPPGGNIQYF
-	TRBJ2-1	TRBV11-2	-	TGTGCCAGCAGCCCCAAATACAGGATAAGCACTTACAATGAGCAGTTCTTC	CASSPKYRISTYNEQFF
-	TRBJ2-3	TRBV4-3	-	TGCGCCAGCAGCCAAGAGGCTGCCGTGGATACGCAGTATTTT	CASSQEAAVDTQYF
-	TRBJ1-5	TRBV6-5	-	TGTGCCAGCAGTTACTCGGAGCGGGGCCTAGGGCCCCAGCATTTT	CASSYSERGLGPQHF
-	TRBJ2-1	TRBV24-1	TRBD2	TGTGCCGTCGCTCCGGGACTAGCGGGAGCCCATGAGCAGTTCTTC	CAVAPGLAGAHEQFF
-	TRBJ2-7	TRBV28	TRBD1	TGTGCCAGCAGTCTTCCGACAGGGCCCTACGAGCAGTACTTC	CASSLPTGPYEQYF
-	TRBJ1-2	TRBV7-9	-	TGTGCCAGCAGGGGGGATGGGAATGGCTACACCTTC	CASRGDGNGYTF
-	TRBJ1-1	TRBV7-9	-	TGTGCCAGCAGCTTATCGAAGAACACTGAAGCTTTCTTT	CASSLSKNTEAFF
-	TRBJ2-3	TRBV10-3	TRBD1	TGTGCCATCAGTGAGTCGGGACAGAGCACAGATACGCAGTATTTT	CAISESGQSTDTQYF
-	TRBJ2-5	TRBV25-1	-	TGTGCCAGCAGTGAAGTCACCCAAGAGACCCAGTACTTC	CASSEVTQETQYF
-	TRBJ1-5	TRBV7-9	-	TGTGCCAGCAGCTTGACGGAATTGCAGCCCCAGCATTTT	CASSLTELQPQHF
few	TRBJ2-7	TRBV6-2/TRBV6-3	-	TGTGCCAGCAGTTACGCTGACGGAGCGAGCTACGAGCAGTACTTC	CASSYADGASYEQYF
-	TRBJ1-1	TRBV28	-	TGTGCCAGCAGTTCTCCCGCCTTAGGGGGGACTGAAGCTTTCTTT	CASSSPALGGTEAFF
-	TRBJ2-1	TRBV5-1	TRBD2	TGCGCCAGCAGCTTCGGACTAGCTGTTTCGAGCTCCTACAATGAGCAGTTCTTC	CASSFGLAVSSSYNEQFF
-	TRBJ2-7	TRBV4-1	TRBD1	TGCGCCAGCAGCCTAAGGACAGGGGACTACGAGCAGTACTTC	CASSLRTGDYEQYF
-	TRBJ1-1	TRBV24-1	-	TGTGCCACCAGTCAGGGAGGTACTGAAGCTTTCTTT	CATSQGGTEAFF
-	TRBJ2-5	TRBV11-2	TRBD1	TGTGCCAGCAGCTTAGTCAGGGGGCTCCGGGAGACCCAGTACTTC	CASSLVRGLRETQYF